These 20 T cell receptor beta chains came from one sample sequenced in a study of blood T cell repertoires in COVID-19. The data were produced by immunoSEQ multiplex PCR, yet TCRdb's version contains in-frame clones alone and is incomplete. The table records approximately 65,000 clones, 90% of them present only once. Input material: peripheral blood. The receptor source for this set is a woman under 30 with acute or convalescent COVID-19.

The chain uses TRBV10-3 and TRBJ2-4; TRBD2 is a possible D gene (7 bases). The CDR3 totals 13 residues. Trimming took off 7 bases at V and 8 bases at J, with 15 bases between the two ends. The germline CDR1 and CDR2 sequences are ENHRY and SYGVKD. The CDR3 DNA reads as TGTGCCATCAAACAGGAGGGGGGGGACATTCAGTACTTC. Amino acid sequence: CAIKQEGGDIQYF.

The V call is TRBV20-1, the J call TRBJ2-1; D not resolved. The CDR3 totals 10 residues. Per germline, CDR1 DFQATT and CDR2 SNEGSKA (reference sequence). Trimming took 5 bases from V and 8 from J, leaving 7 bases between them. CDR3 loop: CSAGADEQFF. CDR3 DNA sequence: TGCAGTGCTGGAGCAGATGAGCAGTTCTTC.

The J gene is TRBJ1-1, the V gene TRBV28; 10 nucleotides line up with TRBD1. Trimming cost V 4 bases and J 6 bases; bases outside gene matches: 14. The germline gives CDR1 MDHEN, CDR2 SYDVKM. The CDR3 spans 17 residues. CDR3: CASSSSPRDRGVAEAFF. In DNA form, the CDR3 reads TGTGCCAGCAGTTCATCTCCCAGGGACAGGGGTGTCGCTGAAGCTTTCTTT.

This chain connects TRBV3-1 (or the pseudogene TRBV3-2) to TRBJ2-5; TRBD2 aligns across 8 bases. J lost 0 bases, V lost 3 bases, and 9 bases had no gene match. The length of the CDR3 is 17 residues. CDR1 is LGHDT and CDR2 is YNNKEL in the germline V gene (reference sequence). The CDR3 bases are TGTGCCAGCAGCCATTTGCTAGCGGGTGCGTACCAAGAGACCCAGTACTTC. Translation gives CASSHLLAGAYQETQYF.

The V call is TRBV18, the J call TRBJ2-7; 8 positions match TRBD1. V trimming: 2 bases; J trimming: 3 bases; junction bases outside the gene matches: 6. CDR3 length equals 15 residues. The V gene's germline CDR1 is KGHSH and CDR2 LQKENI. This CDR3 is CASSPGTGSYYEQYF. The CDR3 DNA is TGTGCCAGCTCACCAGGGACAGGTTCTTACTACGAGCAGTACTTC.

The V call is TRBV6-5, the J call TRBJ2-5, with 8 bases fitting TRBD2. The V segment lost 6 bases and the J segment 1 base; nucleotides outside the gene matches: 7. The CDR3 has 15 residues. Germline V CDR1 and CDR2: MNHEY, SVGAGI. The CDR3: CASSSAGAAQETQYF. The CDR3 nucleotides read TGTGCCAGCAGCTCAGCGGGGGCGGCCCAAGAGACCCAGTACTTC.

The V call is TRBV5-5, the J call TRBJ1-5, with D perhaps matching TRBD1 (5 bases). Germline V lookup: CDR1 SGHKS, CDR2 YYEKEE (reference sequence). The CDR3 consists of 16 residues. V was clipped by 2 bases and J by 1 base, with 13 bases between them. The CDR3 sequence is CASSLSARGSNQPQHF. DNA of the CDR3: TGTGCCAGCAGCTTAAGTGCAAGGGGCAGCAATCAGCCCCAGCATTTT.

This clone came up once. The chain combines TRBV6-5 with TRBJ2-7; the D gene is possibly TRBD1 (6 bases). Germline CDR1 is MNHEY and CDR2 is SVGAGI. The CDR3 is made up of 13 amino acids. With 5 bases removed from V and 2 bases from J, the gap between germline ends came to 10 bases. The CDR3 nucleotides read TGTGCCAGCAGTCCGACAGGTACCTACGAGCAGTACTTC. It is translated as CASSPTGTYEQYF.

This chain uses TRBV2 with TRBJ1-2; D remains ambiguous. The CDR3 length is 12 residues. Deletions cut 6 bases from V and 7 bases from J, with 12 bases between. Germline V gives CDR1 SNHLY, CDR2 FYNNEI. CDR3 loop: CASRDLSSGYTF. The CDR3 coding sequence is TGTGCCAGCAGGGACTTGTCGAGTGGCTACACCTTC.

V usage is TRBV5-1 and J usage is TRBJ2-2; 11 positions agree with TRBD1. Germline CDR1 reads SGHRS; CDR2 reads YFSETQ. This CDR3 region has 16 residues. V lost 5 bases, J lost 4 bases, and 7 bases stayed unmatched. This CDR3 reads CASSQGQGGGTGELFF. CDR3 nucleotide sequence: TGCGCCAGCAGTCAGGGACAGGGGGGCGGCACCGGGGAGCTGTTTTTT.

This chain joins TRBV3-1 (or the pseudogene TRBV3-2) and TRBJ1-1; D uncertain. The CDR3 spans 19 residues. Germline V CDR1 and CDR2: LGHDT, YNNKEL (reference sequence). V lost 5 bases and J 6 bases, leaving 31 bases between the germline ends. The CDR3, as DNA: TGTGCCAGCAGCAAATATGCGTTTCGTGCGAACCCTCGGAGCGCTGAAGCTTTCTTT. It encodes CASSKYAFRANPRSAEAFF.

The chain joins TRBV11-2 to TRBJ2-1; D is possibly TRBD2 (7 bases). Germline V gene data show CDR1 as SGHAT and CDR2 as FQNNGV. The CDR3 extends over 15 amino acids. Trimming removed 5 bases at V and 5 bases at J, with 16 bases between. The CDR3 spells CASSQLRGPDNEQFF. The CDR3 DNA reads TGTGCCAGCAGCCAGCTGCGGGGGCCGGACAATGAGCAGTTCTTC.

V usage is TRBV7-9 and J usage is TRBJ2-7, with a possible D match to TRBD1 (6 bases). This CDR3 contains 14 residues. Trimming left V 5 bases short and J 2 bases short, with 13 bases between. CDR1 and CDR2 (germline): SEHNR, FQNEAQ (reference sequence). CDR3 in DNA: TGTGCCAGCAGCCCAACGACAGGAACCTACGAGCAGTACTTC. Translated, it gives CASSPTTGTYEQYF.

With respect to this clone: Other DNA sequences within the sample encode an identical CDR3. V gene TRBV27 combines with J gene TRBJ1-1; 9 bases map to TRBD1. CDR3 length equals 14 residues. Per germline, CDR1 MNHEY and CDR2 SMNVEV (reference sequence). The V segment lost 6 bases and the J segment 3 bases; nucleotides outside the gene matches: 5. CDR3 residues: CASSETGGYTEAFF. In DNA, the CDR3 is TGTGCCAGCAGCGAGACAGGGGGGTACACTGAAGCTTTCTTT.

The genes are TRBV15 and TRBJ1-2; TRBD1 might be the D (6 bases). The CDR3 has 15 residues. Per the germline V gene, CDR1 is LNHNV and CDR2 is YYDKDF (reference sequence). V was pared by 0 bases and J by 6 bases, with 14 bases between. The CDR3 region is CATSRDPQGVNGYTF. The CDR3 DNA reads as TGTGCCACCAGCAGAGATCCACAGGGAGTAAATGGCTACACCTTC.

In its sample, this clone was seen once. The chain combines TRBV29-1 with TRBJ2-1; 12 bases fit TRBD2. The CDR3 length is 15 residues. V lost 3 bases, J lost 4 bases, and 4 bases stayed unmatched. In germline, CDR1 is SQVTM, CDR2 ANQGSEA. The CDR3 region is CSVDMLAGGYNEQFF. For the CDR3, the DNA is TGCAGCGTTGATATGCTAGCGGGGGGGTACAATGAGCAGTTCTTC.

In its sample, this clone was seen a few times. The chain employs TRBV19 and TRBJ2-2; 9 bases align to TRBD1. With V trimmed by 5 bases and J by 5 bases, 3 bases remained unmatched. The CDR3 consists of 14 residues. The germline CDR1 and CDR2 sequences are LNHDA and SQIVND (reference sequence). In nucleotides, the CDR3 is TGTGCCAGTAGTCCCGGACAGGGGACCGGGGAGCTGTTTTTT. This sequence encodes CASSPGQGTGELFF.

The chain uses TRBV12-3 or TRBV12-4 and TRBJ1-1; TRBD1 matches at 7 bases. The CDR3 is made up of 12 amino acids. Germline trimming cut 2 bases from V and 10 bases from J; bases unmatched to any gene: 4. The CDR3 protein is CASSLTTGLAFF. The CDR3 DNA follows: TGTGCCAGCAGTTTAACGACAGGGTTAGCTTTCTTT.

The V and J genes are TRBV5-1 and TRBJ2-7, with 11 bases identical to TRBD1. Germline values: CDR1 SGHRS, CDR2 YFSETQ. The CDR3 covers 16 residues. V lost 0 bases, J lost 5 bases, and 7 bases stayed unmatched. The CDR3 sequence: CASSLDGQGAFDEQYF. CDR3 bases: TGCGCCAGCAGCTTGGACGGACAGGGGGCATTTGACGAGCAGTACTTC.

This clone was observed a few times. The chain has TRBV7-2 and TRBJ2-2; the D gene is possibly TRBD1 (6 bases). The germline V gene encodes CDR1 SGHTA and CDR2 FQGNSA. The CDR3 runs to 16 residues. V was shortened by 3 bases and J by 5 bases, with 16 bases between the two germline ends. The CDR3 sequence: CASSFWGRGSTGELFF. The CDR3, as DNA: TGTGCCAGCAGCTTTTGGGGGCGAGGGTCGACCGGGGAGCTGTTTTTT.